The 32 T cell receptor beta chains in this list originate from one sample, sequenced in a study of T cell repertoires in cytomegalovirus infection. These receptors have no known antigen. In TCRdb, the reads were re-called with MiXCR into one record per CDR3 protein. The sample lists approximately 310,000 distinct CDR3 sequences, 20% to 25% occurring once. Sequenced material: cultured PBMCs, taken from culture after CMV antigen stimulation. All receptors come from a human donor in good health (CMV status not recorded). Some clones in this sample may be carry-over from other donors' samples.

This clonotype showed up just a few times. The rearrangement links TRBV6-4 to TRBJ1-6; D possibly corresponds to TRBD1 (6 bases). The V end lost 8 bases, the J end lost 7 bases, and 18 bases lay between the germline ends. Germline CDR1 MRHNA, CDR2 SNTAGT. This CDR3 is built from 15 residues. The CDR3 DNA follows: TGTGCCAGCGGGGGGGGCGCGGCGGAAAATTCACCCCTCCACTTT. Protein product: CASGGGAAENSPLHF.

The genes are TRBV6-2 or TRBV6-3 and TRBJ2-1; possible D gene TRBD2, 6 bases. Germline loops: CDR1 MNHEY, CDR2 SVGEGT. CDR3 length: 15 amino acids. Trimming pared 4 bases from V and 8 bases from J, leaving 18 bases between. The CDR3 DNA follows: TGTGCCAGCAGTTTGGGACTCCTCCAGCGCGATGAGCAGTTCTTC. Translating it yields CASSLGLLQRDEQFF.

This clonotype was counted once. V is TRBV6-8 and J is TRBJ2-7; TRBD2 agrees at 12 bases. Germline trimming cut 5 bases from V and 0 bases from J; bases unmatched to any gene: 5. CDR1 is MNHGY and CDR2 is SAAAGT in the germline V gene. CDR3 length: 16 amino acids. CDR3 bases: TGTGCCAGCAGTCCCAGGACTAGCGGGGCCTCCTACGAGCAGTACTTC. Its protein product is CASSPRTSGASYEQYF.

The rearrangement links TRBV11-1 to TRBJ1-4; no reliable D call. V shed 4 bases and J shed 6 bases, with 18 bases lying between them. The CDR3 has 16 residues. The germline gives CDR1 SGHAT, CDR2 FQDESV (reference sequence). The CDR3 DNA reads TGTGCCAGCAGCTCCTCGCGCATAACGAGGGATGAAAAACTGTTTTTT. It yields the protein CASSSSRITRDEKLFF.

The CDR3 sequence is CSVRKAGEQYV. Written as DNA, the CDR3 is TGCAGCGTGCGGAAAGCGGGGGAGCAGTACGTC. The V call is TRBV29-1, the J call TRBJ2-7, with TRBD2 identical over 7 bases. After removal of 6 bases from V and 7 bases from J, the junction contained 6 bases not matched to a gene. The CDR3 length is 11 residues. Germline CDR1 SQVTM, CDR2 ANQGSEA.

In this sample, this clonotype turned up many times. The chain links TRBV7-2 to TRBJ2-1; D gene ambiguous. This CDR3 comprises 16 residues. The germline V gene has CDR1 SGHTA and CDR2 FQGNSA. V lost 1 base to trimming and J lost 0 bases, with 10 bases between them. CDR3 amino acids: CASSLDSDSSYNEQFF. The CDR3 region has the DNA TGTGCCAGCAGCTTAGATTCCGATAGCTCCTACAATGAGCAGTTCTTC.

There are a few counts of this clonotype. The CDR3, as DNA: TGTGCCAGCAGTGGGACTAGCGGGAGCTCAGATACGCAGTATTTT. This codes for CASSGTSGSSDTQYF. This rearrangement joins TRBV2 to TRBJ2-3; TRBD2 matches 13 bases. Germline CDR1 reads SNHLY; CDR2 reads FYNNEI. The junction had 2 bases not matched to a gene; V was cut back by 4 bases and J by 4 bases. CDR3 length: 15 residues.

This clonotype has at least ten counts. The V call is TRBV7-2, the J call TRBJ2-2, with 8 bases matching TRBD2. The J segment lost 3 bases and the V segment lost 4 bases, leaving 7 bases of the junction unmatched. Germline V gene data show CDR1 as SGHTA and CDR2 as FQGNSA. The CDR3 has 16 amino acids. The CDR3 here is CASSYWAGGDTGELFF. The CDR3 nucleotides are TGTGCCAGCAGCTATTGGGCGGGGGGCGACACCGGGGAGCTGTTTTTT. The full variable domain, rest sourced from reference TRBV7-2 and TRBJ2-2, is GAGVSQSPSNKVTEKGKDVELRCDPISGHTALYWYRQSLGQGLEFLIYFQGNSAPDKSGLPSDRFSAERTGGSVSTLTIQRTQQEDSAVYLCASSYWAGGDTGELFFGEGSRLTVL.

V gene TRBV6-5 combines with J gene TRBJ1-5; D ambiguous. V was shortened by 5 bases and J by 0 bases, with 11 bases between the two germline ends. Germline assignment: CDR1 MNHEY and CDR2 SVGAGI. This CDR3 spans 15 amino acids. The CDR3 nucleotides are TGTGCCAGCAGTATAACAAGGTATAGCAATCAGCCCCAGCATTTT. Amino acids: CASSITRYSNQPQHF.

This clonotype was seen a handful of times. The chain has TRBV4-1 and TRBJ2-1; the D is unclear. Looked up from germline, CDR1 is MGHRA and CDR2 is YSYEKL. V shed 0 bases and J shed 12 bases, with 9 bases lying between them. This CDR3 region has 12 residues. The CDR3 protein is CASSQDLGSQFF. DNA for the CDR3: TGCGCCAGCAGCCAAGATCTGGGGTCGCAGTTCTTC.

This clonotype came up many times. This chain uses TRBV7-2 with TRBJ2-5; D perhaps matches TRBD2 (7 bases). Germline assignment: CDR1 SGHTA and CDR2 FQGNSA. There are 15 residues in the CDR3. The ends were cut back, 6 bases at V and 5 bases at J, with 19 bases in the middle. The CDR3 is CASRERGDYLETQYF. CDR3 DNA: TGTGCCAGCAGGGAAAGGGGGGACTACTTGGAGACCCAGTACTTC.

This CDR3 reads CASSQGDRMPSYGYTF. The CDR3 DNA is TGCGCCAGCAGCCAGGGCGACAGGATGCCATCCTATGGCTACACCTTC. The V call is TRBV4-1, the J call TRBJ1-2, with TRBD1 as a possible D gene (6 bases). Per germline, CDR1 MGHRA and CDR2 YSYEKL. The CDR3 extends over 16 amino acids. The V end was cut by 3 bases, the J end by 4 bases, with 18 bases between.

The chain couples TRBV20-1 to TRBJ2-5, with 10 bases lining up with TRBD2. The V gene's germline CDR1 is DFQATT and CDR2 SNEGSKA (reference sequence). The V gene end was trimmed by 1 base and the J gene end by 9 bases; junction bases not matched to a gene: 8. The CDR3 sequence is 14 residues long. CDR3 region: CSARVASGRRAQYF. The DNA of the CDR3 is TGCAGTGCTAGAGTAGCTAGCGGGAGAAGGGCCCAGTACTTC.

The table lists this clonotype with a few counts. J is TRBJ2-2 and V is TRBV27; 7 nucleotides line up with TRBD1. Germline trimming cut 5 bases from V and 8 bases from J; bases unmatched to any gene: 11. Germline CDR1 MNHEY, CDR2 SMNVEV (reference sequence). The CDR3 loop spans 15 amino acids. The CDR3 nucleotides are TGTGCCAGCAGTCCCCGGGACAGACAAACAGGGGAGCTGTTTTTT. It is translated as CASSPRDRQTGELFF.

This chain joins TRBV27 and TRBJ2-1; the D is unclear. This CDR3 comprises 14 residues. Germline V gives CDR1 MNHEY, CDR2 SMNVEV (reference sequence). The V and J ends lost 2 bases and 3 bases respectively, with 8 bases between them. The CDR3: CASSLVDLYNEQFF. In nucleotides, the CDR3 is TGTGCCAGCAGTTTAGTAGACCTCTACAATGAGCAGTTCTTC.

This chain connects TRBV11-1 to TRBJ1-2; no reliable D call. With 5 bases removed from V and 6 bases from J, the gap between germline ends came to 16 bases. From germline, CDR1 is SGHAT and CDR2 FQDESV (reference sequence). The CDR3 length is 14 residues. CDR3 DNA: TGTGCCAGCAGCCTAGACCGGGCCCTAGATGGCTACACCTTC. This codes for CASSLDRALDGYTF.

This sequence joins TRBV9 and TRBJ2-1, with TRBD2 matching 10 bases. This CDR3 has 13 residues. CDR1 and CDR2 from the germline V gene are SGDLS and YYNGEE. The ends lost 4 bases at V and 12 bases at J; junction bases unmatched: 7. CDR3 sequence (DNA): TGTGCCAGCAGCCCCAGACTAGCGGGTATGCAGTTCTTC. The encoded protein is CASSPRLAGMQFF.

This clonotype was counted ten times or more. J is TRBJ2-1 and V is TRBV2; tentative D call: TRBD2 (6 bases). CDR1 and CDR2 from the germline V gene are SNHLY and FYNNEI. The CDR3 loop spans 13 amino acids. Trimming stripped 7 bases from V and 6 bases from J, with 13 bases between. The CDR3 region is CASIAGRSNEQFF. In DNA, the CDR3 is TGTGCCAGCATTGCGGGAAGGAGCAATGAGCAGTTCTTC.

This clonotype was seen only a few times. This chain uses TRBV12-3 or TRBV12-4 with TRBJ2-7; 9 bases agree with TRBD1. The CDR3 is 13 residues long. V gave up 5 bases and J gave up 3 bases; unmatched junction bases: 2. CDR3 in DNA: TGTGCCAGCAGTAGGACAGGGGACTACGAGCAGTACTTC. The encoded protein is CASSRTGDYEQYF.

This clonotype was recorded a few times. The chain carries TRBV20-1 and TRBJ2-1; 12 bases are shared with TRBD2. This CDR3 region has 14 residues. In germline, CDR1 is DFQATT, CDR2 SNEGSKA (reference sequence). After removal of 6 bases from V and 6 bases from J, the junction contained 6 bases not matched to a gene. Here the CDR3 reads CSAAGTSGPNEQFF. CDR3 sequence (DNA): TGCAGTGCCGCCGGGACTAGCGGGCCCAATGAGCAGTTCTTC.

The chain has TRBV28 and TRBJ2-5; 8 bases are a match to TRBD1. Unmatched junction bases numbered 6, after V lost 2 bases and J lost 4 bases. Germline assignment: CDR1 MDHEN and CDR2 SYDVKM. The CDR3 is 15 amino acids. CDR3 residues: CASSLRQGARETQYF. The DNA of the CDR3 is TGTGCCAGCAGTTTAAGGCAGGGGGCACGAGAGACCCAGTACTTC. Combining the CDR3 with reference TRBV28 and TRBJ2-5 gives the whole variable domain DVKVTQSSRYLVKRTGEKVFLECVQDMDHENMFWYRQDPGLGLRLIYFSYDVKMKEKGDIPEGYSVSREKKERFSLILESASTNQTSMYLCASSLRQGARETQYFGPGTRLLVL.

The V and J genes are TRBV6-6 and TRBJ1-5; D unclear. The CDR3 has 15 residues. The germline CDR1 and CDR2 sequences are MNHNY and SVGAGI (reference sequence). The V end lost 7 bases, the J end lost 2 bases, and 15 bases lay between the germline ends. As DNA, the CDR3 is TGTGCCAGCATAGGACTCGGGATCGGCAATCAGCCCCAGCATTTT. Protein product: CASIGLGIGNQPQHF.

J is TRBJ1-6 and V is TRBV7-8; 8 nucleotides align to TRBD1. V shed 5 bases and J 2 bases; nucleotides not matched to a gene: 8. The CDR3 is made up of 17 amino acids. The germline gives CDR1 SGHVS, CDR2 FQNEAQ. The CDR3 DNA sequence: TGTGCCAGCAGCACGAGGACAGGGTTAACCTATAATTCACCCCTCCACTTT. The encoded protein is CASSTRTGLTYNSPLHF.

The sample holds a few counts of this clonotype. The chain is built from TRBV4-3 and TRBJ2-3; possibly TRBD1 or TRBD2 for D (6 bases each). The V gene lost 0 bases and the J gene lost 5 bases, with 18 bases spanning the gap. In germline, CDR1 is LGHNA, CDR2 YSLEER. CDR3 size: 17 residues. CDR3 sequence: CASSQDVPGEVLDTQYF. The DNA for the CDR3 is TGCGCCAGCAGCCAAGATGTCCCAGGGGAGGTCCTAGATACGCAGTATTTT.

A word on this clonotype: This may be a read error: a much more frequent sequence differs by one nucleotide. The chain combines TRBV7-6 with TRBJ2-1; D ambiguous. This CDR3 has 16 residues. Trimming took 1 base from V and 9 from J, leaving 19 bases between them. Germline lookup yields CDR1 SGHVS and CDR2 FNYEAQ. Written as DNA, the CDR3 is TGTGCCAGCAGCTTAGTGGTGGGCAGTGGGTCTGGTGAGCAGTTCTTC. It is translated as CASSLVVGSGSGEQFF. The variable domain in full, with the rest retrieved from reference TRBV7-6 and TRBJ2-1, is GAGVSQSPRYKVTKRGQDVALRCDPISGHVSLYWYRQALGQGPEFLTYFNYEAQQDKSGLPNDRFSAERPEGSISTLTIQRTEQRDSAMYRCASSLVVGSGSGEQFFGPGTRLTVL.

This sequence joins TRBV6-2 or TRBV6-3 and TRBJ2-1; TRBD2 matches 9 bases. The CDR3 loop spans 15 amino acids. J was trimmed by 10 bases and V by 7 bases; bases with no gene match: 14. Germline assignment: CDR1 MNHEY and CDR2 SVGEGT. The CDR3 region has the DNA TGTGCCAGCACCGCCCACAGGCGGGAGGGCCGGGAGCAGTTCTTC. Its translation: CASTAHRREGREQFF.

DNA of the CDR3: TGTGCCAGCAGCATGACTACTAGGGATGAGCAGTTCTTC. Its translation: CASSMTTRDEQFF. This chain joins TRBV5-4 and TRBJ2-1, with D tentatively TRBD2 (5 bases). CDR1 is SGHNT and CDR2 is YYREEE in the germline V gene (reference sequence). The CDR3 sequence is 13 residues long. Trimming removed 4 bases at V and 8 bases at J, with 13 bases between. Using reference TRBV5-4 and TRBJ2-1 for the parts outside the CDR3, the full variable domain is ETGVTQSPTHLIKTRGQQVTLRCSSQSGHNTVSWYQQALGQGPQFIFQYYREEENGRGNFPPRFSGLQFPNYSSELNVNALELDDSALYLCASSMTTRDEQFFGPGTRLTVL.

This clonotype has just a few counts. This chain uses TRBV19 with TRBJ2-5, with D possibly TRBD2 on 7 matching bases. Trimming pared 11 bases from V and 6 bases from J, leaving 13 bases between. The CDR3 is 11 amino acids. Germline CDR1 reads LNHDA; CDR2 reads SQIVND (reference sequence). The CDR3 loop is CACRGAQTQYF. The CDR3 nucleotides read TGTGCCTGTCGGGGGGCGCAGACCCAGTACTTC.

The J gene is TRBJ1-3, the V gene TRBV5-4, with D perhaps TRBD1 (5 bases). Trimming stripped 2 bases from V and 1 base from J, with 10 bases between. The CDR3 is 15 residues long. CDR1 is SGHNT, CDR2 YYREEE, per germline (reference sequence). CDR3 residues: CASSLSGISGNTIYF. CDR3 DNA: TGTGCCAGCAGCTTATCAGGGATATCTGGAAACACCATATATTTT.

This clonotype has only a few counts. This chain connects TRBV5-1 to TRBJ2-1; D remains unclear. Per the germline V gene, CDR1 is SGHRS and CDR2 is YFSETQ. The ends were cut back, 1 base at V and 10 bases at J, with 9 bases in the middle. This CDR3 is 12 amino acids long. CDR3 in amino acids: CASSLSLAEQFF. CDR3 DNA sequence: TGCGCCAGCAGCTTGTCTTTGGCCGAGCAGTTCTTC. Variable domain in full (rest from reference TRBV5-1 and TRBJ2-1): KAGVTQTPRYLIKTRGQQVTLSCSPISGHRSVSWYQQTPGQGLQFLFEYFSETQRNKGNFPGRFSGRQFSNSRSEMNVSTLELGDSALYLCASSLSLAEQFFGPGTRLTVL.

The CDR3 sequence: CASSPEPRFSASDSPLHF. Written as DNA, the CDR3 is TGTGCCAGCAGTCCGGAACCGCGGTTTTCGGCCAGCGATTCACCCCTCCACTTT. The chain recombines TRBV27 with TRBJ1-6; D ambiguous. The CDR3 runs to 18 residues. Germline-derived CDR1 and CDR2 are MNHEY and SMNVEV (reference sequence). Trimming removed 5 bases at V and 8 bases at J, with 25 bases between.

This clonotype was observed a few times. The chain has TRBV6-1 and TRBJ2-7; a possible D gene is TRBD2 (5 bases). Deletions cut 5 bases from V and 3 bases from J, with 14 bases between. Germline CDR1 is MNHNS and CDR2 is SASEGT. CDR3 length: 14 amino acids. CDR3: CASSYGGSGYEQYV. CDR3 DNA sequence: TGTGCCAGCAGTTACGGTGGGAGTGGCTACGAGCAGTACGTC.